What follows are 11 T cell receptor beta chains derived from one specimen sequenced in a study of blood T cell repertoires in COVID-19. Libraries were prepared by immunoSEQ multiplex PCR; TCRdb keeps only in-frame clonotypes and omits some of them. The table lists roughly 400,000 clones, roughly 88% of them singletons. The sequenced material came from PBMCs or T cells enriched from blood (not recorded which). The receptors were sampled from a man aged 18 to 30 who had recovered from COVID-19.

The CDR3, as DNA: TGTGCCAGCAGGGGTCGGGAGGGCTATGGCTACACCTTC. This sequence encodes CASRGREGYGYTF. The chain uses TRBV28 and TRBJ1-2, with D unresolved. V was cut by 6 bases and J by 4 bases, with 12 bases left in between. CDR3 size: 13 residues. Germline V gene data show CDR1 as MDHEN and CDR2 as SYDVKM.

The CDR3 loop is CASSLGGGGNTIYF. In nucleotides, the CDR3 is TGTGCCAGCAGCTTAGGGGGAGGTGGAAACACCATATATTTT. The V and J genes are TRBV11-2 and TRBJ1-3; D is uncertain. Per germline, CDR1 SGHAT and CDR2 FQNNGV. This CDR3 region has 14 residues. Trimming took 1 base from V and 3 from J, leaving 7 bases between them.

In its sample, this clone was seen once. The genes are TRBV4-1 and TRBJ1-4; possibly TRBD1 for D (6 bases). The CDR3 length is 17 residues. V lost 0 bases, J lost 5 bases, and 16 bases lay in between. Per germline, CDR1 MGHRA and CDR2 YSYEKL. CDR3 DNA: TGCGCCAGCAGCCAAGATTTAGCGGGGACATTCAATGAAAAACTGTTTTTT. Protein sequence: CASSQDLAGTFNEKLFF.

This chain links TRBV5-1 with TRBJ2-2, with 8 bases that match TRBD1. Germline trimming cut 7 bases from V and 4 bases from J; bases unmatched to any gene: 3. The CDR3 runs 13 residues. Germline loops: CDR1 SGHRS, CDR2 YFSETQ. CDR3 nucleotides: TGCGCCAGCGGACAGGGTAGCACCGGGGAGCTGTTTTTT. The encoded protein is CASGQGSTGELFF.

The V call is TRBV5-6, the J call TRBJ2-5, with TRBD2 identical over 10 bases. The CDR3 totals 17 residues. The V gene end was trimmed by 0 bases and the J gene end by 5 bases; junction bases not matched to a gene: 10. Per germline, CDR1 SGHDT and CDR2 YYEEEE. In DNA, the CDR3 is TGTGCCAGCAGCTTGGCCTTGGAGCGGGGGGGATATGAGACCCAGTACTTC. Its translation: CASSLALERGGYETQYF.

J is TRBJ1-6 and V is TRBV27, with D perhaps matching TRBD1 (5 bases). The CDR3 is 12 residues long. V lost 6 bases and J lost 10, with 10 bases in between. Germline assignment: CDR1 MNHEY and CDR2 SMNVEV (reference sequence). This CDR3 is CASSRGESPLHF. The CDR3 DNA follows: TGTGCCAGCAGCCGGGGGGAATCACCCCTCCACTTT.

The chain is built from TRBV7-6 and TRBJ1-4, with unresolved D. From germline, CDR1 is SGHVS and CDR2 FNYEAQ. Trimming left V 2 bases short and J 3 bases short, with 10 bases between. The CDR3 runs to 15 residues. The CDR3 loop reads CASSLIAAANEKLFF. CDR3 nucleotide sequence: TGTGCCAGCAGCTTAATCGCGGCCGCTAATGAAAAACTGTTTTTT.

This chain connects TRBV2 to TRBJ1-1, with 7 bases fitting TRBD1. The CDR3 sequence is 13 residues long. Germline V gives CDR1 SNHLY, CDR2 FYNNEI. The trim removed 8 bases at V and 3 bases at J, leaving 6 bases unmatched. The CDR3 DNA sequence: TGTGCCAGCTACATAGACAGGGACACTGAAGCTTTCTTT. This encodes CASYIDRDTEAFF.

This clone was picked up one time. Here the CDR3 reads CASSLDRGMSYNEQFF. The CDR3, as DNA: TGTGCCAGCAGCTTAGACAGGGGGATGTCCTACAATGAGCAGTTCTTC. The chain couples TRBV11-2 to TRBJ2-1; 7 bases are a match to TRBD1. J gave up 1 base and V 0 bases, and 3 bases lay outside the gene matches. This CDR3 is 16 amino acids long. Germline lookup yields CDR1 SGHAT and CDR2 FQNNGV.

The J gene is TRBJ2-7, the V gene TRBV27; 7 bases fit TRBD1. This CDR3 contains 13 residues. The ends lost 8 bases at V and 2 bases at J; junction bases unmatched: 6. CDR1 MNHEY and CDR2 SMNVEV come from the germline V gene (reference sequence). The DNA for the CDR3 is TGTGCCAGCGGGACAGTTCGGGCCTACGAGCAGTACTTC. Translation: CASGTVRAYEQYF.

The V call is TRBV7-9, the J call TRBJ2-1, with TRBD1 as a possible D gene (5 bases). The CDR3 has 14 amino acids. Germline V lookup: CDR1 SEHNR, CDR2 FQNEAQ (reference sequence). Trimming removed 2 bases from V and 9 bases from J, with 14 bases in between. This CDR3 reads CASSLLEGVGEQFF. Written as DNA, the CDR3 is TGTGCCAGCAGCTTACTCGAAGGGGTTGGTGAGCAGTTCTTC.